This TCR beta chain was observed in a study of regulatory T cells in long-lasting Graves disease. The sample's time point: newly diagnosed GD, antithyroid drugs for less than 3 months. PBMCs were the source of the RNA used for TCR sequencing. The CDR3 spans 17 residues. V lost 4 bases to trimming and J lost 2 bases, with 15 bases between them. Germline values: CDR1 MNHNS, CDR2 SASEGT. This clonotype was picked up a small number of times. Combining iRepertoire HTBI primers with Arm-PCR of CDR3 regions, the authors built TCR beta libraries. TCRdb used MiXCR to reprocess the multiplex PCR reads, holding one entry per CDR3 protein. Of just over 600,000 distinct CDR3 sequences in the sample, 15% to 20% were seen once. These data are also associated with another study on T cells in Graves' hyperthyroidism and ophthalmopathy.

This TCR was sampled from a woman aged 25 to 39 with Graves disease. The chain has TRBV6-1 and TRBJ2-6; a weak D match, TRBD1 (5 bases). This material consisted of peripheral blood mononuclear cells (PBMCs), taken at new diagnosis, from a patient treated with antithyroid drugs. Written as DNA, the CDR3 is TGTGCCAGCAGTGGCAGACAGACTCTCACTGGGGCCAACGTCCTGACTTTC. Protein product: CASSGRQTLTGANVLTF.